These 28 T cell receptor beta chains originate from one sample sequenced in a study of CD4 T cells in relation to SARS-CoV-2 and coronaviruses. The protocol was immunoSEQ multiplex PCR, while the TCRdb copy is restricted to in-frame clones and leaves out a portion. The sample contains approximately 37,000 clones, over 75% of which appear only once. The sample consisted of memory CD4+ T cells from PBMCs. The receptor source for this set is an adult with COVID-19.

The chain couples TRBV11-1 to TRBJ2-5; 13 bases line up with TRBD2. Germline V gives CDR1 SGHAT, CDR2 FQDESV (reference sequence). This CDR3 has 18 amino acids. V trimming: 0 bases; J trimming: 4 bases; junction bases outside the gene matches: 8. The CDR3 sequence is CASSLAGTSGMGGETQYF. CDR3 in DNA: TGTGCCAGCAGCTTAGCCGGGACTAGCGGGATGGGGGGAGAGACCCAGTACTTC.

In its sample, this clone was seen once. CDR3 in amino acids: CASSLGGLAGALLYF. The CDR3 DNA sequence: TGTGCCAGCAGCTTAGGTGGGCTAGCGGGAGCTTTGTTGTATTTT. This chain links TRBV11-2 with TRBJ2-3; the match to TRBD2 covers 10 bases. CDR1 SGHAT and CDR2 FQNNGV come from the germline V gene. Unmatched junction bases numbered 12, after V lost 1 base and J lost 14 bases. This CDR3 has 15 amino acids.

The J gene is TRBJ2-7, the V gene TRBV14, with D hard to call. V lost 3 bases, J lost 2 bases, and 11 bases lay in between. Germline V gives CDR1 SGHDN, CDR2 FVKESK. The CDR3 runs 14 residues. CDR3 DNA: TGTGCCAGCAGCCAGCCAACACGACCCTACGAGCAGTACTTC. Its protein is CASSQPTRPYEQYF.

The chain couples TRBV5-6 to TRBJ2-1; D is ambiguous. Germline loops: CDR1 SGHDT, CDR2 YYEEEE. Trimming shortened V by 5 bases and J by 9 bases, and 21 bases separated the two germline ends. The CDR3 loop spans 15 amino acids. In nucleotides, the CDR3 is TGTGCCAGCAGTCCTAATAGTGCGCCCGCGCGTGAGCAGTTCTTC. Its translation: CASSPNSAPAREQFF.

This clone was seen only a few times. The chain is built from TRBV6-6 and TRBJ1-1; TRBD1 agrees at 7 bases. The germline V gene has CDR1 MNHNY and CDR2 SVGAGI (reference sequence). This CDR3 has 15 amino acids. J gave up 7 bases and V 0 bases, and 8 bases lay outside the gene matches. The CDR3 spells CASSYSRGRAVEAFF. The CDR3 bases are TGTGCCAGCAGTTACTCAAGGGGGCGAGCGGTTGAAGCTTTCTTT.

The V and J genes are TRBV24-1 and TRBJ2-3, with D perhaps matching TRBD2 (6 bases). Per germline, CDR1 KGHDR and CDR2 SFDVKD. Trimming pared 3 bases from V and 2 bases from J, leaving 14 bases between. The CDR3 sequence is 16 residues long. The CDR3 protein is CATSDLAAGNTDTQYF. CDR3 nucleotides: TGTGCCACCAGTGATCTGGCGGCGGGAAACACAGATACGCAGTATTTT.

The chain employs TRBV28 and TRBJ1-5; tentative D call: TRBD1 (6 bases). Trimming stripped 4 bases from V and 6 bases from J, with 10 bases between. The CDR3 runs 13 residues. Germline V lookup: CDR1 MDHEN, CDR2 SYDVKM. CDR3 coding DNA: TGTGCCAGCAGTTCGGACAGATTTCAGCCCCAGCATTTT. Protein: CASSSDRFQPQHF.

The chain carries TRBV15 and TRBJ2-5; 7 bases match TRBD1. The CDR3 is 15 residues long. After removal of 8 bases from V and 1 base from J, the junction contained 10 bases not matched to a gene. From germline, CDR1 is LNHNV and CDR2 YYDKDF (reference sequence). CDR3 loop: CATAKSGTVQETQYF. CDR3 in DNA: TGTGCCACCGCCAAATCCGGGACAGTCCAAGAGACCCAGTACTTC.

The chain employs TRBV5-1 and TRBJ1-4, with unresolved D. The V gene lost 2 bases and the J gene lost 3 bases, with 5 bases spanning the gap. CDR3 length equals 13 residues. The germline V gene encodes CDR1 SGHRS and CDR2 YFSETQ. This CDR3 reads CASSFRSNEKLFF. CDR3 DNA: TGCGCCAGCAGCTTTAGATCTAATGAAAAACTGTTTTTT.

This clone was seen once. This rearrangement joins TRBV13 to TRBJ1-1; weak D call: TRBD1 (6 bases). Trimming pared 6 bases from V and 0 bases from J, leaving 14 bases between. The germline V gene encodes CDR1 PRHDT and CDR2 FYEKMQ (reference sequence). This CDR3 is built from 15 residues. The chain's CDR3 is CASSKRTAMNTEAFF. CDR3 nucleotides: TGTGCCAGCAGTAAAAGGACAGCCATGAACACTGAAGCTTTCTTT.

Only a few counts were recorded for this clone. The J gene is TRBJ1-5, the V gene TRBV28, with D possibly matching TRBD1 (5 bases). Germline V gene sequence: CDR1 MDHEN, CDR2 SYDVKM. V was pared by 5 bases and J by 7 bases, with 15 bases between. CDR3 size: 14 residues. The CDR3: CASSRGGERQPQHF. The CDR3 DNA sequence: TGTGCCAGCAGTCGGGGCGGGGAGAGGCAGCCCCAGCATTTT.

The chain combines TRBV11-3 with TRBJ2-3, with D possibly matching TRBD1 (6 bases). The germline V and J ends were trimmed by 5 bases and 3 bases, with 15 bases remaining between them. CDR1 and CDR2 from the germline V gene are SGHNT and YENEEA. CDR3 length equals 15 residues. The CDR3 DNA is TGTGCCAGCAGCAAAGAACAGGGATGGACAGATACGCAGTATTTT. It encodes CASSKEQGWTDTQYF.

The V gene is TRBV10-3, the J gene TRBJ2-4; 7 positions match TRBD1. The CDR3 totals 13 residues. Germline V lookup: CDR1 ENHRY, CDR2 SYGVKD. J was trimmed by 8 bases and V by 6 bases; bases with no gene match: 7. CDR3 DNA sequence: TGTGCCATCAGGTCGGGACAGTGGGACATTCAGTACTTC. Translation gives CAIRSGQWDIQYF.

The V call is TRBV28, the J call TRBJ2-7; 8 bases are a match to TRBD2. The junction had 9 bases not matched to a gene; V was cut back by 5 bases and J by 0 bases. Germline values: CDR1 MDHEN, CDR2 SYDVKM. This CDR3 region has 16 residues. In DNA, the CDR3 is TGTGCCAGCAGTCCCCGTGGCGGGAGGAACTCCTACGAGCAGTACTTC. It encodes CASSPRGGRNSYEQYF.

The CDR3 here is CASSFRSRAIETQYF. CDR3 nucleotides: TGTGCCAGCAGTTTCAGGTCTAGGGCGATTGAGACCCAGTACTTC. The rearrangement uses TRBV28 and TRBJ2-5, with D hard to call. This CDR3 has 15 amino acids. Germline CDR1 MDHEN, CDR2 SYDVKM. V was trimmed by 3 bases and J by 5 bases, leaving 16 bases between them.

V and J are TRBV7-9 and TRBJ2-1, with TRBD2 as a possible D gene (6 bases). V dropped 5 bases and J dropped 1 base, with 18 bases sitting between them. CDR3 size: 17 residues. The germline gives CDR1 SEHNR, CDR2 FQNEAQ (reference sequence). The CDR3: CASSGATSLVSYNEQFF. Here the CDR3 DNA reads TGTGCCAGCAGCGGGGCCACTAGCTTAGTTTCCTACAATGAGCAGTTCTTC.

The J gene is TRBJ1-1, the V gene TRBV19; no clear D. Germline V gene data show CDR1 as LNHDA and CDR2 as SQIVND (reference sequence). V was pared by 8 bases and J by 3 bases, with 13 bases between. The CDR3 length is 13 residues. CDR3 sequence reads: CASSEGADTEAFF. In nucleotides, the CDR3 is TGTGCCAGTTCAGAGGGTGCGGACACTGAAGCTTTCTTT.

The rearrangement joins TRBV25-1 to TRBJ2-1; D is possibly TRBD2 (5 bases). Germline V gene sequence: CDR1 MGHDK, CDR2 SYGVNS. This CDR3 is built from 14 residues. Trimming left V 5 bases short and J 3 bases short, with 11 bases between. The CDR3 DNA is TGTGCCAGCAGTCTTGAGGGCAGCTACAATGAGCAGTTCTTC. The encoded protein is CASSLEGSYNEQFF.

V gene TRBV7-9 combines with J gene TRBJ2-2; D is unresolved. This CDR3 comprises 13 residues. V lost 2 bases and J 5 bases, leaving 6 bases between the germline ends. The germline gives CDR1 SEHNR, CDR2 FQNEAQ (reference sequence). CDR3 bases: TGTGCCAGCAGCTTACTAGTTACCGGGGAGCTGTTTTTT. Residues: CASSLLVTGELFF.

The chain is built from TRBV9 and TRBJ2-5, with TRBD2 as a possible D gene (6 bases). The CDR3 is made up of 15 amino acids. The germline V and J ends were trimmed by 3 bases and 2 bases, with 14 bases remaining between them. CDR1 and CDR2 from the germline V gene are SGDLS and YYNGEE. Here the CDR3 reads CASSAYGTQQETQYF. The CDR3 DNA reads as TGTGCCAGCAGCGCCTACGGGACTCAACAAGAGACCCAGTACTTC.

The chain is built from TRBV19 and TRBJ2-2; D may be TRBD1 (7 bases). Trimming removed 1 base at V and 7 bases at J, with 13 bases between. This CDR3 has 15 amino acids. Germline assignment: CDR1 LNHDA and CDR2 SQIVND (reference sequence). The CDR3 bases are TGTGCCAGTAGTATAGGCGGGACAGCTATCGGGGAGCTGTTTTTT. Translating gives CASSIGGTAIGELFF. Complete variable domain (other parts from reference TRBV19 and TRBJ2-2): DGGITQSPKYLFRKEGQNVTLSCEQNLNHDAMYWYRQDPGQGLRLIYYSQIVNDFQKGDIAEGYSVSREKKESFPLTVTSAQKNPTAFYLCASSIGGTAIGELFFGEGSRLTVL.

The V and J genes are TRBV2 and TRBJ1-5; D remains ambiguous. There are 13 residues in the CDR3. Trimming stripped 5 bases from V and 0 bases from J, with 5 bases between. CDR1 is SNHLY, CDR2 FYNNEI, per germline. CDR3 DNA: TGTGCCAGCAGTTCAGATAGCAATCAGCCCCAGCATTTT. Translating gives CASSSDSNQPQHF.

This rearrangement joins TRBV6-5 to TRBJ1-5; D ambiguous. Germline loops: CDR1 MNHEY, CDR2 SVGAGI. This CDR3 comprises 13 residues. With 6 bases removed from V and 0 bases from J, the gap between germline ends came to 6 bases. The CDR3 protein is CASSRSSNQPQHF. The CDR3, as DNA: TGTGCCAGCAGCCGAAGTAGCAATCAGCCCCAGCATTTT.

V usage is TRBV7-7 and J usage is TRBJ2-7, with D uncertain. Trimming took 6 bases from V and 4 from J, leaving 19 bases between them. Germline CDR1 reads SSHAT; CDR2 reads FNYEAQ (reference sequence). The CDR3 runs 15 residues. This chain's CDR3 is CASSKSDSPPYEQYF. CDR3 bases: TGTGCCAGCAGTAAGTCCGACTCCCCCCCTTACGAGCAGTACTTC. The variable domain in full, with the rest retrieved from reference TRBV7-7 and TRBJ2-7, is GAGVSQSPRYKVTKRGQDVTLRCDPISSHATLYWYQQALGQGPEFLTYFNYEAQPDKSGLPSDRFSAERPEGSISTLTIQRTEQRDSAMYRCASSKSDSPPYEQYFGPGTRLTVT.

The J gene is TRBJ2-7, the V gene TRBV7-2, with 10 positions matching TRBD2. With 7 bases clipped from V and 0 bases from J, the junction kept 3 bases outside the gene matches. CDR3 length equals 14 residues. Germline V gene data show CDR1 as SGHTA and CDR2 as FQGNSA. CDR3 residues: CASTPSGSSYEQYF. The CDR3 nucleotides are TGTGCCAGCACCCCTAGCGGGAGCTCCTACGAGCAGTACTTC.

The CDR3, as DNA: TGTGCCAGCAGCCAAGGAGGGGTTCAGCCCCAGCATTTT. Amino acid sequence: CASSQGGVQPQHF. The V gene is TRBV14, the J gene TRBJ1-5; D perhaps matches TRBD1 (5 bases). V was shortened by 1 base and J by 6 bases, with 7 bases between the two germline ends. The CDR3 runs 13 residues. Germline V gives CDR1 SGHDN, CDR2 FVKESK.

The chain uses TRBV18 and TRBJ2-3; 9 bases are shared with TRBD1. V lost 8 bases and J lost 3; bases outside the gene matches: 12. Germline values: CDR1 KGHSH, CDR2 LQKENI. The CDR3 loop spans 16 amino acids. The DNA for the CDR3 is TGTGCCAGCCCTAAAGCCGGACAGGGGAATACAGATACGCAGTATTTT. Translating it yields CASPKAGQGNTDTQYF.

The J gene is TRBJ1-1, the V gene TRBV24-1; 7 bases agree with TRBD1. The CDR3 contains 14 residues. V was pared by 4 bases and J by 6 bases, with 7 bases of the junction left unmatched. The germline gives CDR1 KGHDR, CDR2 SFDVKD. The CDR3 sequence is CATSEDRDGAEAFF. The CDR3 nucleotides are TGTGCCACCAGTGAAGACAGGGATGGGGCTGAAGCTTTCTTT.